This is a list of T cell receptor beta chains from one sample in a study of cytomegalovirus exposure and HLA in healthy donors. This table comes from immunoSEQ multiplex PCR, and its TCRdb copy is limited to in-frame clones, with some not included. The sample shows tens of thousands of clones, 63% of them seen only once. The sample taken for sequencing was PBMCs. The receptors stem from a woman aged 35 to 49 in good health and CMV-seropositive. The CDR3 runs from the conserved cysteine through the conserved F or W. D genes are given only for firm matches. A row's size may be missing; if present it is once, few, many or a size class.

j_call d_call clone_size v_call cdr3_nt cdr3_aa
TRBJ1-3 - - TRBV13 TGTGCCAGCAGCGACCACGACAGGGGAAACACCATATATTTT CASSDHDRGNTIYF
TRBJ2-5 - - TRBV7-9 TGTGCCAGCAGCTTAGTCCAGGGGCCGGGGGAGACCCAGTACTTC CASSLVQGPGETQYF
TRBJ2-7 - - TRBV5-4 TGTGCCAGCAGCTTGGAGGACTCCTCATGGGGCGAGCAGTACTTC CASSLEDSSWGEQYF
TRBJ2-1 - - TRBV10-2 TGCGCCAGCAGACCGGGACAGGGCCCATCGGGAGCGGGGGTCAATGAGCAGTTCTTC CASRPGQGPSGAGVNEQFF
TRBJ1-1 TRBD1 - TRBV23-1 TGCGCCAGCGTAAACAGGGGATGGAACACTGAAGCTTTCTTT CASVNRGWNTEAFF
TRBJ2-7 - - TRBV5-1 TGCGCCAGCAGCCGGGACTTCTACGAGCAGTACTTC CASSRDFYEQYF
TRBJ1-5 TRBD1 once TRBV19 TGTGCCAGTAGTGCCGACAGGGGTATCCAGCCCCAGCATTTT CASSADRGIQPQHF
TRBJ1-2 TRBD1 - TRBV15 TGTGCCACCAGCAGACCGGGACAGGGGACTTATGGCTACACCTTC CATSRPGQGTYGYTF
TRBJ1-4 TRBD1 - TRBV5-4 TGTGCCATGAGCACAGGGGCAAACGAAAAACTGTTTTTT CAMSTGANEKLFF
TRBJ2-4 TRBD2 - TRBV7-8 TGTGCCAGCAGCTCGACGAGGACTAGCGGGAGTCTACAGTACTTC CASSSTRTSGSLQYF
TRBJ1-4 - - TRBV7-2 TGTGCCAGCAGCCCAGGGCTCTTAAATGAAAAACTGTTTTTT CASSPGLLNEKLFF
TRBJ1-3 TRBD1 - TRBV5-1 TGCGCCAGCAGCCTAGGGACAGGGGTTGGAAACACCATATATTTT CASSLGTGVGNTIYF
TRBJ2-3 TRBD2 - TRBV7-9 TGTGCCAGCGGGCGGCTAGCGGGATTGGGAGATACGCAGTATTTT CASGRLAGLGDTQYF
TRBJ2-1 TRBD2 - TRBV4-3 TGCGCCAGCAGCCAAGACACTAGCGGGAGGTTAGGTAGCTCCTACAATGAGCAGTTCTTC CASSQDTSGRLGSSYNEQFF
TRBJ1-1 - - TRBV7-3 TGTGCCAGCAGCCCGACCGGGGGTGGGACTGAAGCTTTCTTT CASSPTGGGTEAFF
TRBJ1-6 - - TRBV7-6 TGTGCCAGCAGCCCTACAGGGCCTAATTCACCCCTCCACTTT CASSPTGPNSPLHF
TRBJ2-1 - few TRBV11-3 TGTGCCAGCAGCTTAGGGCTCAGCTCCTACAATGAGCAGTTCTTC CASSLGLSSYNEQFF
TRBJ2-7 - - TRBV5-6 TGTGCCAGCAGCTTGGCCCTACAGGGCCCCTACGAGCAGTACTTC CASSLALQGPYEQYF
TRBJ1-2 - - TRBV18 TGTGCCAGCTCACCACCGACGCGGGATAGCTACACCTTC CASSPPTRDSYTF
TRBJ2-2 - - TRBV21-1 TGTGCCAGCACCTTATGTAGCGGGAGAGGCACCGGGGAGCTGTTTTTT CASTLCSGRGTGELFF
TRBJ2-1 TRBD2 few TRBV5-6 TGTGCCAGCAGCTTGGGGAGACTAGCGGGAGAGTACGACAATGAGCAGTTCTTC CASSLGRLAGEYDNEQFF
TRBJ1-2 - - TRBV10-3 TGTGCCATCAGTGAGTCGGGGGCAAATGGAGCTAACTATGGCTACACCTTC CAISESGANGANYGYTF
TRBJ2-1 - - TRBV28 TGTGCCAGCAGTTTAAGCCCGATACCTAACAATGAGCAGTTCTTC CASSLSPIPNNEQFF
TRBJ2-5 TRBD2 - TRBV25-1 TGTGCCAGCAGCGACCGGCGGGCTAGCGGAAGGGAGGAGACCCAGTACTTC CASSDRRASGREETQYF
TRBJ1-5 - - TRBV10-3 TGTGCCATCAAGTCAGATCATAGCAATCAGCCCCAGCATTTT CAIKSDHSNQPQHF
TRBJ1-1 - - TRBV18 TGTGCCACAAGACGGGTCACTGAAGCTTTCTTT CATRRVTEAFF
TRBJ1-2 TRBD1 - TRBV27 TGTGCCAGCAGGAAACTACAGGGGGCCTATGGCTACACCTTC CASRKLQGAYGYTF
TRBJ1-2 - - TRBV28 TGTGCCAGCAACCAATCAGGACGGGCTGCGGGTGGCTACACCTTC CASNQSGRAAGGYTF
TRBJ1-2 - few TRBV19 TGTGCCATACGTTCGGGGGTTGACTATGGCTACACCTTC CAIRSGVDYGYTF